This T cell receptor beta chain was obtained from a study of long-term antiretroviral therapy in people with HIV. This CDR3 comprises 12 residues. CDR1 and CDR2 from the germline V gene are SGHTA and FQGNSA. Between the trimmed V and J ends, which lost 5 bases and 2 bases, there was a span of 7 bases. Findings of the study overall: ART-treated samples gained diversity yet remained below transplant donor controls. HIV repertoires spanned narrower CDR3 length ranges than controls.

Researchers ran immunoSEQ v3.0 at survey level. TCRdb's copy holds only in-frame clones and misses some; the assay was immunoSEQ multiplex PCR. The table shows tens of thousands of clones, with 80% occurring only once. About this clone: Its antigen is as yet unknown.

The material sequenced was unsorted PBMCs, taken 0.3 years after starting antiretroviral therapy. This chain connects TRBV7-2 to TRBJ2-7; D gene unclear. The receptor was isolated from a man aged 35 to 55 with HIV. The CDR3 here is CASSKTTYEQYF. CDR3 coding DNA: TGTGCCAGCAGCAAAACAACCTACGAGCAGTACTTC.